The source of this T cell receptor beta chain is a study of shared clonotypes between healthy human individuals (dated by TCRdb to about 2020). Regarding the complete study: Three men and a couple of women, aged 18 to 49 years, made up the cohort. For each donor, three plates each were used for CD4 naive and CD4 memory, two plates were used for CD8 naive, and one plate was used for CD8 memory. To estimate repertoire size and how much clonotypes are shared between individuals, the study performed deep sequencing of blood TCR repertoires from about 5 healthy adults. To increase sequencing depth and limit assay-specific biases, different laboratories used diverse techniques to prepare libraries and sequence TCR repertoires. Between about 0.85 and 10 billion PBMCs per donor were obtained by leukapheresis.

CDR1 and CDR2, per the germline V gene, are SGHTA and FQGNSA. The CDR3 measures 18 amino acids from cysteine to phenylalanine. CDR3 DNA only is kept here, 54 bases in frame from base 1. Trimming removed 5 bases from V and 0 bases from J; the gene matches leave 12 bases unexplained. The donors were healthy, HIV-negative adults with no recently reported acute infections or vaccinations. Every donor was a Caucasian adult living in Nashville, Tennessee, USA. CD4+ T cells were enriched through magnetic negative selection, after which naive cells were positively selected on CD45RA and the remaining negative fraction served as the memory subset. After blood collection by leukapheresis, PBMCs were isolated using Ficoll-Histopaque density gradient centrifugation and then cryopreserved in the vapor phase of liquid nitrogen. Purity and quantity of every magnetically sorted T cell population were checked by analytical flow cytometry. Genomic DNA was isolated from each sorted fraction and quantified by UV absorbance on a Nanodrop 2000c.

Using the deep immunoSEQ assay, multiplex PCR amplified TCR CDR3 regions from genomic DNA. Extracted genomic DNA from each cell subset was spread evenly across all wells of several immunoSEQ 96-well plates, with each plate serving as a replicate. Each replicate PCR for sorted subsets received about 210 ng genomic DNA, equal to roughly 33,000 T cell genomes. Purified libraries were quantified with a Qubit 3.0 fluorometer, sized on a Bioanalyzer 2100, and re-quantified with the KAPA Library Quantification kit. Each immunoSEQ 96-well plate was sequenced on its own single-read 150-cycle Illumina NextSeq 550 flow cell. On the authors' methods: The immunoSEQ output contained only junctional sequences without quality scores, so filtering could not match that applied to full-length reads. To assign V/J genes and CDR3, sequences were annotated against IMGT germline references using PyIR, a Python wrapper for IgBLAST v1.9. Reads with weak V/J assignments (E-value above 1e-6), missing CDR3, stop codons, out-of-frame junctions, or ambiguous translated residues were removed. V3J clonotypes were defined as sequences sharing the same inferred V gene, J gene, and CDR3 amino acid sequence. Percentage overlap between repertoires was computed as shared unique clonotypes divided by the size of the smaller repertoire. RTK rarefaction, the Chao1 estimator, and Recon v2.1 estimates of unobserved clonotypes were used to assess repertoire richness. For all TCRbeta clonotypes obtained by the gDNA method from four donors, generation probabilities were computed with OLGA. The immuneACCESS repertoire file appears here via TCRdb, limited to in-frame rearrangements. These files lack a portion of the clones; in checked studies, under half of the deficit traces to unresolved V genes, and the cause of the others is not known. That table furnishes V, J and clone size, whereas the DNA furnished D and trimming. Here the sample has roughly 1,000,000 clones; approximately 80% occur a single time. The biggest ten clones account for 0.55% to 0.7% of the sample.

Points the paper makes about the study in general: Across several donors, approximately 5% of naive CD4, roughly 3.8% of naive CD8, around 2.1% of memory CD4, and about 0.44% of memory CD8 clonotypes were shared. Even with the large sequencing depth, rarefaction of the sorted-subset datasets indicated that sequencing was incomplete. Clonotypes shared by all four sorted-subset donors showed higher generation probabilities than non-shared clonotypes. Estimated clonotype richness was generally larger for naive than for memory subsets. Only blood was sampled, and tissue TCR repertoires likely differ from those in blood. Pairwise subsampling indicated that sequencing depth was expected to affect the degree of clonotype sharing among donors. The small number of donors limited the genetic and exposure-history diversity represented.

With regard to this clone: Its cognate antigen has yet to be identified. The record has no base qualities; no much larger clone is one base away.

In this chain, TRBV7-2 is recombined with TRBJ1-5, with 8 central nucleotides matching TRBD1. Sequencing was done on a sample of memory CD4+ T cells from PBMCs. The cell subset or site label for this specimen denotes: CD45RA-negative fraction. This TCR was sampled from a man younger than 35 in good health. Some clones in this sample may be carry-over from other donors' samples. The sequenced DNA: TGTGCCAGCAGCACACCAGGGGGCGGGTTCCCTAGCAATCAGCCCCAGCATTTT. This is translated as CASSTPGGGFPSNQPQHF.